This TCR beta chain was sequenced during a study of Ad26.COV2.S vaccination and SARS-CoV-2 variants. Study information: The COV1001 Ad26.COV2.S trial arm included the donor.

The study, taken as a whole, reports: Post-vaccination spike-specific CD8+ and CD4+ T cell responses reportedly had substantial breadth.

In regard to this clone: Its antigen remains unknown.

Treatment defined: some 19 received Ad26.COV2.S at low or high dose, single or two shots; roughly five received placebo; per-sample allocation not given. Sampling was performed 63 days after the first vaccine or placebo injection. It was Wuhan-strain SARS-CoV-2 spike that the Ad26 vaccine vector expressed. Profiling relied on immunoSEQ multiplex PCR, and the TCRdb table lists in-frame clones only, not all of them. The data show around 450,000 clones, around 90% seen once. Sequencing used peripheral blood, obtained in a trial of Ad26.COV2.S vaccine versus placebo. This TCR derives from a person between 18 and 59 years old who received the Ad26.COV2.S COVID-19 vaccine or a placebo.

The DNA for the CDR3 is TGTGCCATCAGTGGGGCTGCTGGGGAGACCCAGTACTTC. It specifies CAISGAAGETQYF. V is TRBV10-3 and J is TRBJ2-5; D remains ambiguous. Germline CDR1 is ENHRY and CDR2 is SYGVKD. This CDR3 is 13 amino acids long. Deletions cut 4 bases from V and 5 bases from J, with 11 bases between.